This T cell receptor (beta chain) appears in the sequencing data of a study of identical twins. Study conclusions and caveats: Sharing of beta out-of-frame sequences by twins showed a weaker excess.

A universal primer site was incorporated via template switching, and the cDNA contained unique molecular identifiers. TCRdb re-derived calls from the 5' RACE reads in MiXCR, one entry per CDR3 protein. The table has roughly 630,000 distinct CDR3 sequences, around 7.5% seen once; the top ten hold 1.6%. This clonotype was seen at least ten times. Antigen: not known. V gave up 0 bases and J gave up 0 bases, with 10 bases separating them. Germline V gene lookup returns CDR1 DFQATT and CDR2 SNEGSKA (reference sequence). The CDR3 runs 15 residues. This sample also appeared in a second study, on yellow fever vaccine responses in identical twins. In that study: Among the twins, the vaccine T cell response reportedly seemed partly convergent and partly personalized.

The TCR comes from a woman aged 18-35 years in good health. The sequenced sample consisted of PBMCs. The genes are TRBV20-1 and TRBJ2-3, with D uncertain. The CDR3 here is CSAREKQLSTDTQYF. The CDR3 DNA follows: TGCAGTGCTAGAGAGAAGCAGCTAAGCACAGATACGCAGTATTTT.